This T cell receptor (beta chain) was obtained from a study of T-cell memory formation after mild COVID-19. Points from the study as a whole: CD4+ bias marked clones expanding day 15 to 37, unlike balanced contracting clones.

Only a few counts were recorded for this clonotype. No antigen is known for it. One entry per CDR3 protein, called by TCRdb with MiXCR from the 5' RACE reads. The repertoire holds 65,000 to 100,000 distinct CDR3 sequences, 9.5% to 15% seen once, with 35% to 50% in the top ten. This CDR3 is 11 amino acids long. V gave up 3 bases and J gave up 4 bases, with 7 bases separating them. Germline V gives CDR1 SQVTM, CDR2 ANQGSEA. Sequencing was done on a sample of PBMCs or a T cell subset sorted from them (not recorded which). The sequence was collected from a young man who had mild COVID-19 (a few samples of this study predate the infection). Cell type and time point are not known. The V gene is TRBV29-1, the J gene TRBJ2-7; D call uncertain. CDR3 DNA sequence: TGCAGCGTTGATACGCAATACGAGCAGTACTTC. It yields the protein CSVDTQYEQYF.